The 7 T cell receptor beta chains below were found in one sample sequenced in a study of T cells expressing NK-cell markers. From its re-call of the 5' RACE reads, TCRdb lists each CDR3 protein once, without DNA. Listed are around 470,000 distinct CDR3 sequences; 1.4% falls within the top ten. Sequencing input: blood T cells: a sorted CD56 or NKG2C T cell subset, CD4+ or CD8+ T cells, or bulk PBMC T cells (not recorded which). The receptors stem from a woman aged 45-65 years in good health.

The chain couples TRBV20-1 to TRBJ2-3; as DNA is missing, the TRBD2 call by TCRdb cannot be tested. From germline, CDR1 is DFQATT and CDR2 SNEGSKA (reference sequence). The CDR3 spans 18 residues. This CDR3 is CSAAGTSGFVSLTDTQYF.

V gene TRBV11-3 combines with J gene TRBJ2-2. There are 14 residues in the CDR3. Germline CDR1 and CDR2: SGHNT and YENEEA. CDR3 loop: CASSLDPVGGELFF. Full variable domain (missing parts from reference TRBV11-3 and TRBJ2-2): EAGVVQSPRYKIIEKKQPVAFWCNPISGHNTLYWYLQNLGQGPELLIRYENEEAVDDSQLPKDRFSAERLKGVDSTLKIQPAELGDSAVYLCASSLDPVGGELFFGEGSRLTVL.

The genes are TRBV11-2 and TRBJ2-6. There are 16 residues in the CDR3. From germline, CDR1 is SGHAT and CDR2 FQNNGV. The CDR3: CASSLSGISGANVLTF.

The V call is TRBV12-3 or TRBV12-4, the J call TRBJ1-1; TCRdb designates TRBD1, a call that cannot be tested without DNA. This CDR3 region has 15 residues. The CDR3 sequence is CASSLSSLRQEEAFF.

The chain recombines TRBV5-1 with TRBJ2-1; TCRdb outputs TRBD2, but without DNA this stays unchecked. This CDR3 region has 15 residues. CDR1 and CDR2 (germline): SGHRS, YFSETQ. This chain's CDR3 is CASSPTSGSYNEQFF.

CDR3 loop: CASSVDVSNEQFF. The rearrangement joins TRBV10-1 to TRBJ2-1. The CDR3 covers 13 residues. Germline CDR1 reads WNHNN; CDR2 reads SYGVQD (reference sequence).

The rearrangement links TRBV24-1 to TRBJ1-1; TCRdb picks TRBD1, but there is no DNA to check that call. The germline CDR1 and CDR2 sequences are KGHDR and SFDVKD. The CDR3 is 13 residues long. The CDR3 region is CATTRSGQTEAFF.